Below, one TCR beta chain is given with its context. Its cognate antigen is unknown. Profiled with immunoSEQ multiplex PCR; TCRdb holds only in-frame clones, not every one. The table has 90,000 to 110,000 clones, 88% seen once; the top ten hold roughly 7.6%. CDR3 length: 15 residues. CDR1 is MNHNS and CDR2 is SASEGT in the germline V gene. Trimming cost V 0 bases and J 5 bases, with 13 bases left between them. This record comes from a study of identifying expanded T cells in peripheral blood. Study findings and constraints: Differentially abundant clones: roughly 1.2 between replicates, around 16 at around 15 days, roughly 18 at four. Variance in clone template counts between approximately 2-week samples significantly increased with total template count across all healthy donors.

Collection occurred without any documented infections or immune events in donors. The V and J genes are TRBV6-1 and TRBJ2-5, with D perhaps being TRBD1 or TRBD2 (6 bases each). Sequencing used blood. The clonotype comes from a person aged 18 to 70 in good health. In DNA form, the CDR3 reads TGTGCCAGCAGTGAAGCCCTGACTAGGGGGGAGACCCAGTACTTC. Its protein is CASSEALTRGETQYF.